This TCR beta chain was sequenced in a study of blood T cells in healthy people across ages. Findings and limits, study-wide: Any changes in expanded clonotypes were possibly confounded, as donor CMV status remained unknown. Diversity estimated from one million T cells was considered an underestimate. Comparison with aged donors showed that long-lived donors had more naive CD4+ cells and higher diversity.

Points on this clonotype: Antigen: not known.

Together with a sample-barcoded 5' primer, a J-beta primer mix was included in a second PCR lasting roughly 6 to 12 cycles. In TCRdb, the 5' RACE reads were re-called with MiXCR into one record per CDR3 protein. The sample includes 1.5 million to 1.8 million distinct CDR3 sequences, 42% of them seen just once. CDR1 is PRHDT and CDR2 is FYEKMQ in the germline V gene (reference sequence). CDR3 size: 15 residues. V was shortened by 5 bases and J by 4 bases, with 16 bases between the two germline ends. The sequence was obtained from a woman between 18 and 30 years old in good health. Sequenced sample: blood. The genes are TRBV13 and TRBJ2-3; perhaps TRBD2 as D (5 bases). CDR3 nucleotide sequence: TGTGCCAGCAGCCAAGGGCTAGCATCAGCAGATACGCAGTATTTT. Amino acid sequence: CASSQGLASADTQYF.